The 7 T cell receptor beta chains listed next were all sequenced from one sample in a study of shared clonotypes between healthy human individuals (dated by TCRdb to about 2020). Library generation was performed with the immunoSEQ multiplex PCR assay. TCRdb re-hosts the immuneACCESS table, in-frame sequences only. Its copies lack some clones; in the studies checked, an unresolved V gene accounts for under half of them, and the cause for the rest is not known. This sample holds about 980,000 clones; 76% were observed only once. Together, the top ten hold about 1.5% of the sample. The sequenced material came from memory CD4+ T cells sorted from blood. The meaning of the sample's cell subset or site label: CD45RA-negative fraction. Receptors were obtained from a man aged 18 to 29 in good health.

In regard to this clone: The same CDR3 arises from other DNA sequences in this sample as well. In nucleotides, the CDR3 is TGTGCCAGCAGCGTAGGTGAGGGGCTTCGCACAGATACGCAGTATTTT. Translated, it gives CASSVGEGLRTDTQYF. The chain has TRBV9 and TRBJ2-3; D possibly uses TRBD1 or TRBD2 (5 bases each). Deletions cut 0 bases from V and 1 base from J, with 12 bases between. The V gene's germline CDR1 is SGDLS and CDR2 YYNGEE. The CDR3 is 16 amino acids.

The V gene is TRBV28, the J gene TRBJ1-2; TRBD1 aligns across 7 bases. The CDR3 is 17 amino acids. Germline CDR1 MDHEN, CDR2 SYDVKM. V lost 5 bases, J lost 0 bases, and 12 bases stayed unmatched. As DNA, the CDR3 is TGTGCCAGCAGTGTGGGGGACAGCGTAATATCTAACTATGGCTACACCTTC. Encoded protein: CASSVGDSVISNYGYTF.

The chain is built from TRBV7-2 and TRBJ2-6, with 9 bases lining up with TRBD2. Losses at the gene ends were 5 bases for V and 2 bases for J; bases not matched to a gene: 7. CDR1 is SGHTA and CDR2 is FQGNSA in the germline V gene. The CDR3 is 17 amino acids. The CDR3 sequence: CASSPPGGRAGANVLTF. The CDR3 coding sequence is TGTGCCAGCAGCCCACCTGGCGGGAGGGCTGGGGCCAACGTCCTGACTTTC.

Concerning this clone: Relative to the germline gene, one junction end is altered; a read error may explain this. The same CDR3 is also encoded by other DNA sequences in this sample. V usage is TRBV7-9 and J usage is TRBJ2-3; 9 bases match TRBD2. The CDR3 has 14 amino acids. Germline loops: CDR1 SEHNR, CDR2 FQNEAQ (reference sequence). CDR3 DNA: TGTGCCAGCAGCCTAGCGGGACCCACAGATACGCAGTATTTT. It is translated as CASSLAGPTDTQYF.

A word on this clone: An end of the junction does not agree with germline; a read error may underlie this. This rearrangement joins TRBV2 to TRBJ1-3; D is uncertain. CDR3 length: 13 residues. Germline V gene data show CDR1 as SNHLY and CDR2 as FYNNEI. This CDR3 reads CASSDVPGNTIYF. The CDR3 DNA reads TGTGCCAGCAGTGATGTCCCTGGGAACACCATATATTTT.

The rearrangement uses TRBV6-5 and TRBJ2-7; TRBD1 is a possible D gene (5 bases). Per germline, CDR1 MNHEY and CDR2 SVGAGI. The V gene lost 6 bases and the J gene lost 1 base, with 13 bases spanning the gap. The CDR3 extends over 14 amino acids. The CDR3 protein is CASRATAKSYEQYF. The CDR3 DNA reads as TGTGCCAGCAGGGCGACAGCCAAATCCTACGAGCAGTACTTC.

In its sample, this clone was seen a few times. The chain has TRBV5-6 and TRBJ2-4, with a tentative D call TRBD1 (6 bases). The germline V gene has CDR1 SGHDT and CDR2 YYEEEE. This CDR3 region has 15 residues. The V end was cut by 4 bases, the J end by 8 bases, with 19 bases between. The CDR3 protein is CASSLIRDKGDIQYF. CDR3 nucleotides: TGTGCCAGCAGCCTGATCCGGGACAAAGGGGACATTCAGTACTTC.